This T cell receptor beta chain was captured in a study of T cells after yellow fever vaccination. They built TCR cDNA with 5'RACE template switching, a step that put in a universal primer site and UMIs. TCRdb ran MiXCR on the 5' RACE reads and lists one entry per CDR3 protein. Here the sample spans about 340,000 distinct CDR3 sequences, 9.5% to 15% being singletons. V lost 0 bases, J lost 5 bases, and 6 bases lay in between. CDR3 length: 13 residues. Looked up from germline, CDR1 is SGHRS and CDR2 is YFSETQ. About this clonotype itself: Its antigen is still unknown.

Whole-study findings and limits: The study re-detected most primary-vaccination clones after the booster (around 96% CD4, just over 85% CD8).

This sequence originates from a man between 18 and 35 years old who received the YFV17D yellow fever vaccine. The material sequenced was CD4+ T cells sorted from PBMCs, taken 15 days after the yellow fever booster vaccination. The chain employs TRBV5-1 and TRBJ2-1; no clear D gene. In DNA, the CDR3 is TGCGCCAGCAGCTTGGTTGTAGACAATGAGCAGTTCTTC. Translated, it gives CASSLVVDNEQFF.